These 22 T cell receptor beta chains were all obtained from the same sample, sequenced in a study of Graves' ophthalmopathy and Graves' hyperthyroidism. Researchers took RNA transcripts and amplified TCR beta CDR3 regions from them. A first-round RT-PCR used HTBI primers, followed by a second-round multiplex PCR. One entry per CDR3 protein, called by TCRdb with MiXCR from the multiplex PCR reads. Counted here are 600,000 to 650,000 distinct CDR3 sequences, approximately 22% occurring once; the ten biggest clones make up around 7%. The source material was peripheral blood. The origin of the receptors is a woman aged 18-35 years with stable Graves' hyperthyroidism. Some clones in this sample may be carry-over from other donors' samples.

The chain joins TRBV2 to TRBJ1-1, with D tentatively TRBD1 (6 bases). Trimming pared 3 bases from V and 4 bases from J, leaving 12 bases between. Germline CDR1 is SNHLY and CDR2 is FYNNEI. This CDR3 spans 14 amino acids. This chain's CDR3 is CASSDRGHGTEAFF. The CDR3 region has the DNA TGTGCCAGCAGTGACAGGGGTCATGGCACTGAAGCTTTCTTT. Full variable domain (outside the CDR3, taken from reference TRBV2 and TRBJ1-1): EPEVTQTPSHQVTQMGQEVILRCVPISNHLYFYWYRQILGQKVEFLVSFYNNEISEKSEIFDDQFSVERPDGSNFTLKIRSTKLEDSAMYFCASSDRGHGTEAFFGQGTRLTVV.

This clonotype was detected ten times or more. The chain employs TRBV12-3 or TRBV12-4 and TRBJ2-2; the match to TRBD2 covers 12 bases. The CDR3 has 19 residues. V dropped 1 base and J dropped 6; count of bases not matched to a gene: 12. The CDR3 DNA follows: TGTGCCAGCAGTTTAGTTTTGCTAGCGGGAGGGCCGAGGGCCGGGGAGCTGTTTTTT. Translation gives CASSLVLLAGGPRAGELFF.

The table lists this clonotype with many counts. As DNA, the CDR3 is TGTGCCAGCAGCTTAACGGGCAACTCCTACGAGCAGTACTTC. Protein: CASSLTGNSYEQYF. The chain joins TRBV7-3 to TRBJ2-7, with D unresolved. V lost 0 bases to trimming and J lost 0 bases, with 6 bases between them. Germline-derived CDR1 and CDR2 are SGHTA and FQGTGA. The CDR3 contains 14 residues.

This clonotype was recorded at least ten times. This rearrangement joins TRBV6-4 to TRBJ1-2, with 11 bases matching TRBD1. From germline, CDR1 is MRHNA and CDR2 SNTAGT. This CDR3 spans 17 amino acids. Unmatched junction bases numbered 15, after V lost 7 bases and J lost 5 bases. The CDR3 loop reads CASNRAAGQGAWYGYTF. In DNA, the CDR3 is TGTGCCAGCAACCGCGCGGCAGGACAGGGGGCCTGGTATGGCTACACCTTC.

This clonotype has only a few counts. This may arise from a read error, as a much more abundant clone is one base away. The gene calls are TRBV12-3 or TRBV12-4 and TRBJ1-1, with D maybe TRBD1 (6 bases). This CDR3 region has 15 residues. In nucleotides, the CDR3 is TGTGCCAGCAGTACCTCGGACAGCCCGAACACTGAAGCTTGCTTT. It specifies CASSTSDSPNTEACF.

The rearrangement links TRBV7-2 to TRBJ2-7; 11 bases are a match to TRBD1. The CDR3 is made up of 13 amino acids. Germline CDR1 is SGHTA and CDR2 is FQGNSA. The CDR3 here is CASSGDRGDEQWV. The CDR3 DNA follows: TGTGCCAGCAGCGGGGACAGGGGGGACGAGCAGTGGGTG.

This clonotype was seen ten or more times. The rearrangement links TRBV10-3 to TRBJ2-7; no definite D call. V was pared by 3 bases and J by 13 bases, with 22 bases between. The CDR3 length is 14 residues. Germline-derived CDR1 and CDR2 are ENHRY and SYGVKD. The CDR3 nucleotides are TGTGCCATCAGTGAATCGTGGGAAGGCGCGGTACGATACTTC. It codes for CAISESWEGAVRYF.

This clonotype showed up many times. V usage is TRBV28 and J usage is TRBJ2-3; TRBD1 might be the D (7 bases). Germline loops: CDR1 MDHEN, CDR2 SYDVKM. Trimming cost V 6 bases and J 4 bases, with 17 bases left between them. The length of the CDR3 is 15 residues. CDR3 sequence reads: CASRGATGRPDTQYF. CDR3 nucleotide sequence: TGTGCCAGCAGGGGGGCGACAGGGAGGCCAGATACGCAGTATTTT.

The V call is TRBV5-1, the J call TRBJ2-7, with TRBD2 matching over 11 bases. The CDR3 is 15 residues long. In germline, CDR1 is SGHRS, CDR2 YFSETQ. CDR3 DNA sequence: TGCTATCGATCCCCGGCTAGCGGGGGGCTTCGGGAGCAGTACTTC. It encodes CYRSPASGGLREQYF.

This clonotype was counted only a few times. This chain's CDR3 is CASSTRAGSYEQYF. The CDR3 coding sequence is TGTGCCAGCAGTACGCGGGCAGGGTCCTACGAGCAGTACTTC. The chain couples TRBV12-3 or TRBV12-4 to TRBJ2-7; D is possibly TRBD1 or TRBD2 (5 bases each). CDR3 length equals 14 residues. The germline V and J ends were trimmed by 5 bases and 1 base, with 12 bases remaining between them.

On this clonotype itself: Being one base from a much bigger clone, this may be a read error. The chain carries TRBV30 and TRBJ1-1, with a tentative D call TRBD1 (6 bases). Germline V CDR1 and CDR2: GTSNPN, SVGIG (reference sequence). This CDR3 has 12 amino acids. Deletions cut 4 bases from V and 13 bases from J, with 19 bases between. DNA for the CDR3: TGTGCCTGGACCCGAGGGGGGACTCAAGGTTTCTTT. Its protein product is CAWTRGGTQGFF.

This clonotype has ten or more counts. CDR3 region: CASSPFTFGGGELFF. CDR3 bases: TGTGCCAGCAGCCCTTTTACGTTTGGCGGCGGGGAGCTGTTTTTT. The chain joins TRBV12-3 or TRBV12-4 to TRBJ2-2, with D uncertain. The CDR3 has 15 residues. V was shortened by 6 bases and J by 7 bases, with 18 bases between the two germline ends.

This clonotype has more than one count but fewer than ten. The chain combines TRBV10-2 with TRBJ2-7; 9 nucleotides line up with TRBD2. Germline-derived CDR1 and CDR2 are WSHSY and SAAADI. The V segment lost 0 bases and the J segment 4 bases; nucleotides outside the gene matches: 7. This CDR3 has 16 residues. DNA of the CDR3: TGCGCCAGCAGTGAGTCGGGGCTAGCGGGACCTTACGAGCAGTACTTC. Its protein is CASSESGLAGPYEQYF.

The chain employs TRBV28 and TRBJ2-5; 11 bases agree with TRBD1. The germline CDR1 and CDR2 sequences are MDHEN and SYDVKM. Germline trimming cut 7 bases from V and 4 bases from J; bases unmatched to any gene: 8. The CDR3 is made up of 15 amino acids. The CDR3 DNA reads as TGTGCCAGCACCCATGGAGGGACAGGGGGAGAGACCCAGTACTTC. It is translated as CASTHGGTGGETQYF.

This clonotype came up many times. This may come from a read error, since a much larger clone is one base off. The gene calls are TRBV20-1 and TRBJ1-1; D gene ambiguous. The V end lost 7 bases, the J end lost 7 bases, and 19 bases lay between the germline ends. This CDR3 is built from 13 residues. Germline CDR1 reads DFQATT; CDR2 reads SNEGSKA (reference sequence). CDR3: CSVATEAKDEAFF. The CDR3 bases are TGCAGTGTTGCGACCGAGGCGAAAGATGAAGCTTTCTTT.

This clonotype has at least ten counts. The chain is built from TRBV6-1 and TRBJ2-4; 10 bases agree with TRBD2. The V and J ends lost 8 bases and 7 bases, in that order; junction bases with no gene match: 11. CDR1 is MNHNS and CDR2 is SASEGT in the germline V gene. The CDR3 has 15 residues. The CDR3 bases are TGTGCCAGCGGCCCGAGCGGGGGGGCCGGGAACATTCAGTACTTC. Its protein is CASGPSGGAGNIQYF.

This clonotype was seen only a few times. The gene calls are TRBV4-1 and TRBJ1-6; 12 bases align to TRBD1. The germline gives CDR1 MGHRA, CDR2 YSYEKL. The CDR3 covers 18 residues. The trim removed 2 bases at V and 9 bases at J, leaving 11 bases unmatched. CDR3 sequence reads: CASSQPPGQGAMGSPLHF. The CDR3 DNA sequence: TGCGCCAGCAGCCAACCCCCGGGACAGGGGGCTATGGGTTCACCCCTCCACTTT.

This clonotype was seen ten or more times. The V and J genes are TRBV20-1 and TRBJ2-7; 10 nucleotides agree with TRBD1. J was trimmed by 6 bases and V by 3 bases; bases with no gene match: 8. The CDR3 runs 14 residues. Germline V lookup: CDR1 DFQATT, CDR2 SNEGSKA (reference sequence). The CDR3, as DNA: TGCAGTGCTAGGAGTTGGGACAGGGGAGGCGAGCAGTACTTC. This translates into CSARSWDRGGEQYF.

This clonotype has only a few counts. The chain has TRBV27 and TRBJ2-1; 13 bases agree with TRBD2. Germline V gives CDR1 MNHEY, CDR2 SMNVEV (reference sequence). Unmatched junction bases numbered 11, after V lost 3 bases and J lost 9 bases. The CDR3 loop spans 17 amino acids. CDR3 in DNA: TGTGCCAGCAGTTTCCACCTCACTAGCGGGAGGGCTGGTGAGCAGTTCTTC. It translates to CASSFHLTSGRAGEQFF.

Many counts were recorded for this clonotype. The rearrangement joins TRBV6-1 to TRBJ1-5, with D possibly TRBD1 on 5 matching bases. V dropped 5 bases and J dropped 7 bases, with 18 bases sitting between them. CDR1 is MNHNS and CDR2 is SASEGT in the germline V gene. The CDR3 spans 15 residues. The chain's CDR3 is CASSRRSPREQPQHF. In nucleotides, the CDR3 is TGTGCCAGCAGTCGAAGGTCCCCCAGGGAACAGCCCCAGCATTTT.

This chain connects TRBV11-1 to TRBJ2-2; 7 nucleotides align to TRBD2. In germline, CDR1 is SGHAT, CDR2 FQDESV (reference sequence). V dropped 4 bases and J dropped 5; count of bases not matched to a gene: 10. The CDR3 sequence is 16 residues long. DNA of the CDR3: TGTGCCAGCAGCTCTTATGTGACAGCGGGGACCGGGGAGCTGTTTTTT. Translating gives CASSSYVTAGTGELFF.

The sample holds many counts of this clonotype. The chain joins TRBV12-3 or TRBV12-4 to TRBJ2-2; D is unresolved. This CDR3 is 15 amino acids long. V was pared by 6 bases and J by 5 bases, with 16 bases between. The CDR3 bases are TGTGCCAGCAGGTTACGGACGTCCGGTACCGGGGAGCTGTTTTTT. This codes for CASRLRTSGTGELFF.